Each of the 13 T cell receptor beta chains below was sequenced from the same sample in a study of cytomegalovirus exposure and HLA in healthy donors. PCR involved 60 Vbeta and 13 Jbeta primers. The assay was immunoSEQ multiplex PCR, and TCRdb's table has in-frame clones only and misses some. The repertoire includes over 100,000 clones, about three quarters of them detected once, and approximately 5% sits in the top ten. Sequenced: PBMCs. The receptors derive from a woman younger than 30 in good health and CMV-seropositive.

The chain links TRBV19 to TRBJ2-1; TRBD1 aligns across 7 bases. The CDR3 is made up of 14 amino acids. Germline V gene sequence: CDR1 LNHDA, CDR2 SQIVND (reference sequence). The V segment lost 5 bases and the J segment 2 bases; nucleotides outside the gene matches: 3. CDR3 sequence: CASSLQGTYNEQFF. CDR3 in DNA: TGTGCCAGTAGTTTACAGGGGACCTACAATGAGCAGTTCTTC.

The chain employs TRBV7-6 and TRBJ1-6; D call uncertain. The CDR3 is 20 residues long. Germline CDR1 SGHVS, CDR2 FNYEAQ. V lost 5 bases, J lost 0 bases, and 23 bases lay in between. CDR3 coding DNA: TGTGCCAGCAGCCCCCAGATGGACGGCGGAGGGAGCTCCTATAATTCACCCCTCCACTTT. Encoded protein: CASSPQMDGGGSSYNSPLHF.

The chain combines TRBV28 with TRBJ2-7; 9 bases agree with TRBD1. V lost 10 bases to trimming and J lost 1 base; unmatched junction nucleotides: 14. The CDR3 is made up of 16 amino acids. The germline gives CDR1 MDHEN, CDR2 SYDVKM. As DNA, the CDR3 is TGTGCCACAAAACCAACCGGACAGGGGAATTCCTACGAGCAGTACTTC. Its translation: CATKPTGQGNSYEQYF.

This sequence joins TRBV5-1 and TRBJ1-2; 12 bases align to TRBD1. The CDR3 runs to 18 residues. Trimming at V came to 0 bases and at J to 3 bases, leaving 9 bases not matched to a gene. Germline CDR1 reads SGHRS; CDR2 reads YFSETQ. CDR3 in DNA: TGCGCCAGCAGCTTGGCAGCGGGACAGGGGGCGAGGGACTATGGCTACACCTTC. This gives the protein CASSLAAGQGARDYGYTF.

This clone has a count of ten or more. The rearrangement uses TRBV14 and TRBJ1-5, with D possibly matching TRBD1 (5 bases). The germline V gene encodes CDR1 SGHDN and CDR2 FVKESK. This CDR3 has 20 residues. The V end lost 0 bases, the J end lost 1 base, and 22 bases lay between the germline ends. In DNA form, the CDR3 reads TGTGCCAGCAGCCAAGATGGGGAGGGCGGGGGTATAGGAAGCAATCAGCCCCAGCATTTT. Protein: CASSQDGEGGGIGSNQPQHF.

The CDR3 spells CASSPERGLLYEQYF. Written as DNA, the CDR3 is TGCGCCAGCAGCCCGGAGCGGGGTCTACTCTACGAGCAGTACTTC. The chain carries TRBV5-1 and TRBJ2-7; 7 bases line up with TRBD2. Trimming cost V 4 bases and J 3 bases; bases outside gene matches: 10. The CDR3 loop spans 15 amino acids. The germline CDR1 and CDR2 sequences are SGHRS and YFSETQ.

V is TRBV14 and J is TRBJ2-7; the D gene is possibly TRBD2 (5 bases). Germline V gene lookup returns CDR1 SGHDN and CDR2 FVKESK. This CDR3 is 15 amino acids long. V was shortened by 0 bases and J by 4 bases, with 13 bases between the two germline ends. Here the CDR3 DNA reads TGTGCCAGCAGCCAAGATCCAGCGGCAGCATACGAGCAGTACTTC. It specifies CASSQDPAAAYEQYF.

CDR3 DNA sequence: TGTGCCAGCAGCGGTTACGGGGGAGAAAAACTGTTTTTT. Amino acid sequence: CASSGYGGEKLFF. The rearrangement links TRBV13 to TRBJ1-4; D perhaps matches TRBD1 (5 bases). V shed 5 bases and J shed 8 bases, with 12 bases lying between them. Germline V gives CDR1 PRHDT, CDR2 FYEKMQ (reference sequence). The CDR3 consists of 13 residues.

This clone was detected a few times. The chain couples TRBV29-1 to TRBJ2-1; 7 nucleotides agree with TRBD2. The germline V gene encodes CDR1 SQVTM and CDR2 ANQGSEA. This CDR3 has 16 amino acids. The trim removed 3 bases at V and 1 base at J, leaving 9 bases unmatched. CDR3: CSVDPTPGGSYNEQFF. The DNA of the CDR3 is TGCAGCGTTGACCCTACTCCGGGAGGATCCTACAATGAGCAGTTCTTC.

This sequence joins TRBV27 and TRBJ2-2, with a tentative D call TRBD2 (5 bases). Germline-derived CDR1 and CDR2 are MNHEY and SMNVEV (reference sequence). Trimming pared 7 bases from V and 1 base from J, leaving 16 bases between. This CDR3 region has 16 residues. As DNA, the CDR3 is TGTGCCAGCACCTTTTCTGCGGGCGTGAACACCGGGGAGCTGTTTTTT. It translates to CASTFSAGVNTGELFF.

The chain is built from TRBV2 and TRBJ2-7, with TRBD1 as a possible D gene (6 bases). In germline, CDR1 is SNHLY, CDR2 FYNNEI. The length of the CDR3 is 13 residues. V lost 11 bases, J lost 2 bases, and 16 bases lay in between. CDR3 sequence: CAGSDRLAYEQYF. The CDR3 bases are TGTGCCGGGAGTGACAGGCTTGCCTACGAGCAGTACTTC.

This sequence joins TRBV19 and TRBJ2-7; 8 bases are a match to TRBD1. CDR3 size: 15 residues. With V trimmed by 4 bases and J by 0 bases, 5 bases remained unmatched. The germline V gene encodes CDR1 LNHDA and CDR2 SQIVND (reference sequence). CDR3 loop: CASSSRDRRSYEQYF. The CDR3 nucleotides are TGTGCCAGTAGTAGCCGGGACAGGCGCTCCTACGAGCAGTACTTC.

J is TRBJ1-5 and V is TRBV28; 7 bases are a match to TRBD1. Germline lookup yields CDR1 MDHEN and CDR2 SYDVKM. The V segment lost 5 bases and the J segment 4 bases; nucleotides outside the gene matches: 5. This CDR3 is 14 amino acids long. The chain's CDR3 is CASSQGTANQPQHF. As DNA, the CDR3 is TGTGCCAGCAGTCAAGGGACAGCAAATCAGCCCCAGCATTTT.